A selection of T cell receptor beta chains follows, all from one sample in a study of cytomegalovirus exposure and HLA in healthy donors. Using immunoSEQ multiplex PCR, the repertoire was profiled, and TCRdb retains in-frame clones only, with some absent. The sample lists hundreds of thousands of clones; 75% to 90% were seen once. Sequenced sample: PBMCs. These receptors originate from a boy between 2 and 15 years old in good health and CMV-seronegative. Both conserved end residues are part of each CDR3. A D gene is named only where the DNA matches it firmly. Expanded clones are given a class, and other clones once, few, many or no size at all.

J gene: TRBJ2-3
D gene: TRBD2
clone size: NA
V gene: TRBV5-4
CDR3 DNA: TGTGCCAGCAGCTTAAACCGGGGGGGTAGCACAGATACGCAGTATTTT
CDR3 protein: CASSLNRGGSTDTQYF

J gene: TRBJ1-1
D gene: TRBD1
clone size: NA
V gene: TRBV5-5
CDR3 DNA: TGTGCCAGCAGCTCGGGACAGACGGAAGCTTTCTTT
CDR3 protein: CASSSGQTEAFF

J gene: TRBJ1-2
D gene: TRBD1
clone size: few
V gene: TRBV13
CDR3 DNA: TGTGCCAGCACCTTCGGGGACAGGATCGGTGGCTACACCTTC
CDR3 protein: CASTFGDRIGGYTF

J gene: TRBJ1-1
D gene: TRBD1
clone size: NA
V gene: TRBV27
CDR3 DNA: TGTGCCAGCAGTTTAAGGGGGGACAGGGGGCCCCCGAACACTGAAGCTTTCTTT
CDR3 protein: CASSLRGDRGPPNTEAFF

J gene: TRBJ2-2
D gene: TRBD2
clone size: NA
V gene: TRBV6-5
CDR3 DNA: TGTGCCAGCGGGCGAGCGGGACGGACCGGGGAGCTGTTTTTT
CDR3 protein: CASGRAGRTGELFF

J gene: TRBJ2-5
D gene: TRBD1
clone size: NA
V gene: TRBV7-7
CDR3 DNA: TGTGCTAGCAGCTCAACTTGGGGACAGGAGCGGGAGACCCAGTACTTC
CDR3 protein: CASSSTWGQERETQYF

J gene: TRBJ2-2
D gene: NA
clone size: NA
V gene: TRBV7-9
CDR3 DNA: TGTGCCAGCAGGCCCCGGTCCGGGGAGCTGTTTTTT
CDR3 protein: CASRPRSGELFF

J gene: TRBJ2-7
D gene: TRBD2
clone size: NA
V gene: TRBV5-6
CDR3 DNA: TGTGCCAGCAGCCCGGGAGGGACTAGTTTCTACGAGCAGTACTTC
CDR3 protein: CASSPGGTSFYEQYF

J gene: TRBJ2-7
D gene: TRBD1
clone size: NA
V gene: TRBV5-4
CDR3 DNA: TGTGCCAGCAGCTTGTTTTACAGGGGGCTTCACGAGCAGTACTTC
CDR3 protein: CASSLFYRGLHEQYF

J gene: TRBJ2-1
D gene: NA
clone size: NA
V gene: TRBV7-9
CDR3 DNA: TGTGCCAGCAGCTTAGGGCGCGGGGAGGCGTTCTTC
CDR3 protein: CASSLGRGEAFF

J gene: TRBJ1-5
D gene: NA
clone size: NA
V gene: TRBV11-2
CDR3 DNA: TGTGCCAGCAGCTTAGATGCGTCCCGCAATCAGCCCCAGCATTTT
CDR3 protein: CASSLDASRNQPQHF

J gene: TRBJ2-5
D gene: TRBD1
clone size: NA
V gene: TRBV13
CDR3 DNA: TGTGCCAGCAGCAGGAGGACAGGGCCACAAGAGACCCAGTACTTC
CDR3 protein: CASSRRTGPQETQYF

J gene: TRBJ2-7
D gene: TRBD2
clone size: NA
V gene: TRBV11-1
CDR3 DNA: TGTGCCAGCAGCCCGAGGAGCGGGGGTCCCTACGAGCAGTACTTC
CDR3 protein: CASSPRSGGPYEQYF

J gene: TRBJ1-1
D gene: NA
clone size: NA
V gene: TRBV9
CDR3 DNA: TGTGCCAGCAGCCAAACCCGGGGTGGCCCTGAAGCTTTCTTT
CDR3 protein: CASSQTRGGPEAFF